These 21 T cell receptor beta chains were all obtained from the same sample, sequenced in a study of HIV-infected patients and healthy controls. All unsorted peripheral T cells were captured because whole blood was used without fractionation. Reverse transcription used around 480 ng RNA and constant-region primers for alpha and beta. Separate chain-specific third strand synthesis with multiplexing indices produced the alpha and beta libraries. A single record per CDR3 protein comes from TCRdb applying MiXCR to the 5' RACE reads. Of approximately 9,600 distinct CDR3 sequences listed, around 5.2% are singletons. The specimen was blood, collected before antiretroviral therapy. Receptors originate from an adult with HIV infection.

The chain links TRBV19 to TRBJ1-2; TRBD1 is a possible D gene (6 bases). Trimming removed 5 bases at V and 4 bases at J, with 11 bases between. The CDR3 is 13 amino acids. Germline V gene sequence: CDR1 LNHDA, CDR2 SQIVND (reference sequence). CDR3 in amino acids: CASSSRGIYGYTF. The DNA of the CDR3 is TGTGCCAGTAGTTCAAGGGGGATCTATGGCTACACCTTC.

This clonotype was observed at least ten times. This rearrangement joins TRBV28 to TRBJ1-1; TRBD1 might be the D (6 bases). V dropped 3 bases and J dropped 5 bases, with 10 bases sitting between them. The CDR3 has 13 residues. Germline V CDR1 and CDR2: MDHEN, SYDVKM. CDR3 amino acids: CASSFDRRTEAFF. CDR3 coding DNA: TGTGCCAGCAGTTTTGACAGGCGGACTGAAGCTTTCTTT.

The table lists this clonotype with many counts. The rearrangement joins TRBV6-6 to TRBJ1-1; TRBD1 agrees at 8 bases. V shed 2 bases and J 0 bases; nucleotides not matched to a gene: 8. The CDR3 has 17 residues. Germline values: CDR1 MNHNY, CDR2 SVGAGI (reference sequence). The DNA of the CDR3 is TGTGCCAGCAGTTACGGACAGGGTGGAAACATGAACACTGAAGCTTTCTTT. It codes for CASSYGQGGNMNTEAFF.

This clonotype is classed as medium-sized (0.01 to 0.1%). J is TRBJ2-5 and V is TRBV10-2; TRBD1 might be the D (8 bases). V lost 6 bases to trimming and J lost 1 base, with 12 bases between them. Germline V gene sequence: CDR1 WSHSY, CDR2 SAAADI. The CDR3 is made up of 14 amino acids. The CDR3 DNA reads TGCGCCAGCAGCGGGGGGACAGGCCAAGAGACCCAGTACTTC. This codes for CASSGGTGQETQYF.

By share, this clonotype ranks as medium-sized. This chain joins TRBV13 and TRBJ2-6, with TRBD2 as a possible D gene (6 bases). V gave up 8 bases and J gave up 2 bases, with 19 bases separating them. The germline gives CDR1 PRHDT, CDR2 FYEKMQ (reference sequence). The CDR3 is made up of 17 amino acids. CDR3 region: CASRRRGGQTGANVLTF. The CDR3 DNA is TGTGCCAGCCGACGGAGGGGAGGCCAGACTGGGGCCAACGTCCTGACTTTC.

In its sample, this clonotype ranks as medium-sized. CDR3 sequence: CASSQVRDGKLFF. In nucleotides, the CDR3 is TGTGCCAGCAGCCAAGTACGGGATGGAAAACTGTTTTTT. The gene calls are TRBV16 and TRBJ1-4; no clear D gene. Germline CDR1 is KGHSY and CDR2 is FQNENV. The CDR3 covers 13 residues. The ends were cut back, 2 bases at V and 10 bases at J, with 11 bases in the middle. The full variable domain, rest sourced from reference TRBV16 and TRBJ1-4, is GEEVAQTPKHLVRGEGQKAKLYCAPIKGHSYVFWYQQVLKNEFKFLISFQNENVFDETGMPKERFSAKCLPNSPCSLEIQATKLEDSAVYFCASSQVRDGKLFFGSGTQLSVL.

This clonotype was observed many times. The chain has TRBV11-2 and TRBJ2-7, with 14 bases lining up with TRBD2. From germline, CDR1 is SGHAT and CDR2 FQNNGV. The CDR3 covers 16 residues. V lost 4 bases and J lost 4; bases outside the gene matches: 6. This chain's CDR3 is CASSSKTSGGGYEQYF. The CDR3 DNA sequence: TGTGCCAGCAGCTCTAAGACTAGCGGGGGGGGATACGAGCAGTACTTC.

Many counts were recorded for this clonotype. The V gene is TRBV13, the J gene TRBJ1-1; D gene unclear. This CDR3 region has 14 residues. The germline V and J ends were trimmed by 5 bases and 1 base, with 11 bases remaining between them. Germline CDR1 is PRHDT and CDR2 is FYEKMQ (reference sequence). DNA for the CDR3: TGTGCCAGCAGCACGCGAACAGCGAACACTGAAGCTTTCTTT. Amino acids: CASSTRTANTEAFF. The complete variable domain, with remaining parts taken from reference TRBV13 and TRBJ1-1, reads AAGVIQSPRHLIKEKRETATLKCYPIPRHDTVYWYQQGPGQDPQFLISFYEKMQSDKGSIPDRFSAQQFSDYHSELNMSSLELGDSALYFCASSTRTANTEAFFGQGTRLTVV.

This clonotype was counted ten times or more. This chain uses TRBV11-1 with TRBJ2-1; TRBD1 or TRBD2 may be the D gene (5 bases each). Germline V gives CDR1 SGHAT, CDR2 FQDESV (reference sequence). The CDR3 contains 15 residues. V was cut by 2 bases and J by 4 bases, with 12 bases left in between. The CDR3 region is CASSLNRGKYNEQFF. The DNA for the CDR3 is TGTGCCAGCAGCTTAAACCGGGGCAAATACAATGAGCAGTTCTTC.

By frequency in the sample, this clonotype is medium-sized. This sequence joins TRBV12-3 or TRBV12-4 and TRBJ2-1; 9 bases map to TRBD2. V shed 5 bases and J 4 bases; nucleotides not matched to a gene: 12. The CDR3 runs to 17 residues. The DNA for the CDR3 is TGTGCCAGCAGTATAGGGACAACAACTAGCGGGTACAATGAGCAGTTCTTC. Protein product: CASSIGTTTSGYNEQFF.

This clonotype showed up many times. This chain connects TRBV19 to TRBJ2-7; D remains ambiguous. Germline assignment: CDR1 LNHDA and CDR2 SQIVND (reference sequence). The CDR3 covers 14 residues. V dropped 5 bases and J dropped 3 bases, with 14 bases sitting between them. The CDR3 region has the DNA TGTGCCAGTAGTGCCGGGCTCCCCGACTACGAGCAGTACTTC. This sequence encodes CASSAGLPDYEQYF.

This clonotype came up many times. The gene calls are TRBV5-1 and TRBJ2-3; D is ambiguous. The CDR3 runs to 12 residues. Per the germline V gene, CDR1 is SGHRS and CDR2 is YFSETQ. With 4 bases removed from V and 5 bases from J, the gap between germline ends came to 8 bases. In DNA, the CDR3 is TGCGCCAGCAGCGTCTTGGGAGATACGCAGTATTTT. Translating gives CASSVLGDTQYF.

Within the sample, this clonotype is medium-sized. CDR3 amino acids: CASSGSSGRASEQFF. CDR3 bases: TGTGCCAGCAGCGGCTCTAGCGGGAGGGCCTCTGAGCAGTTCTTC. The chain employs TRBV2 and TRBJ2-1, with TRBD2 matching 12 bases. Germline CDR1 reads SNHLY; CDR2 reads FYNNEI. This CDR3 spans 15 amino acids. After removal of 6 bases from V and 9 bases from J, the junction contained 9 bases not matched to a gene.

This clonotype has at least ten counts. The chain links TRBV6-5 to TRBJ1-1; perhaps TRBD1 as D (6 bases). V gave up 5 bases and J gave up 5 bases, with 15 bases separating them. The CDR3 length is 14 residues. Germline V gives CDR1 MNHEY, CDR2 SVGAGI. CDR3: CASSGSAGETEAFF. In nucleotides, the CDR3 is TGTGCCAGCAGTGGCAGTGCAGGGGAAACTGAAGCTTTCTTT.

By sample share, this clonotype is medium-sized. The CDR3 sequence: CASIGEGGTGELFF. CDR3 bases: TGCGCCAGCATTGGGGAGGGTGGCACCGGGGAGCTGTTTTTT. V gene TRBV10-2 combines with J gene TRBJ2-2, with 7 bases identical to TRBD2. V was pared by 7 bases and J by 4 bases, with 6 bases of the junction left unmatched. CDR3 length equals 14 residues. From germline, CDR1 is WSHSY and CDR2 SAAADI.

This clonotype was observed at least ten times. This chain connects TRBV19 to TRBJ1-1; D uncertain. Germline V gene sequence: CDR1 LNHDA, CDR2 SQIVND (reference sequence). There are 11 residues in the CDR3. V was shortened by 6 bases and J by 2 bases, with 4 bases between the two germline ends. DNA of the CDR3: TGTGCCAGTAGAATAAACACTGAAGCTTTCTTT. Encoded protein: CASRINTEAFF.

This clonotype occurred many times. CDR3 sequence: CASSDPNPDHEQYF. As DNA, the CDR3 is TGTGCCAGCAGCGACCCCAACCCGGACCACGAGCAGTACTTC. The chain has TRBV28 and TRBJ2-7, with D unresolved. The germline gives CDR1 MDHEN, CDR2 SYDVKM. The CDR3 length is 14 residues. Trimming left V 6 bases short and J 5 bases short, with 17 bases between.

Ten or more counts support this clonotype. DNA of the CDR3: TGCAGTGCTCCTATCCCGGCGTCGAACACCGGGGAGCTGTTTTTT. It encodes CSAPIPASNTGELFF. J is TRBJ2-2 and V is TRBV20-1, with unresolved D. The CDR3 runs to 15 residues. The germline gives CDR1 DFQATT, CDR2 SNEGSKA (reference sequence). V lost 5 bases to trimming and J lost 0 bases, with 13 bases between them.

Ten or more counts support this clonotype. The rearrangement links TRBV5-1 to TRBJ2-1; a weak D match, TRBD2 (5 bases). Germline CDR1 reads SGHRS; CDR2 reads YFSETQ. The ends were cut back, 4 bases at V and 8 bases at J, with 13 bases in the middle. The CDR3 consists of 13 residues. This CDR3 reads CASSPDYSDEQFF. CDR3 bases: TGCGCCAGCAGCCCCGACTATTCTGATGAGCAGTTCTTC. The full variable domain, rest sourced from reference TRBV5-1 and TRBJ2-1, is KAGVTQTPRYLIKTRGQQVTLSCSPISGHRSVSWYQQTPGQGLQFLFEYFSETQRNKGNFPGRFSGRQFSNSRSEMNVSTLELGDSALYLCASSPDYSDEQFFGPGTRLTVL.

This clonotype is medium-sized by share. This chain links TRBV29-1 with TRBJ1-1; no clear D. CDR1 and CDR2 from the germline V gene are SQVTM and ANQGSEA. This CDR3 has 11 amino acids. V was pared by 0 bases and J by 8 bases, with 7 bases between. The CDR3 protein is CSVEDRWEAFF. CDR3 nucleotide sequence: TGCAGCGTTGAAGATCGCTGGGAAGCTTTCTTT.

This clonotype came up many times. The CDR3 DNA reads TGCGCCAGCAGCTTGGGGTCTAGCGGGCGCACAGATACGCAGTATTTT. Encoded protein: CASSLGSSGRTDTQYF. This chain joins TRBV5-1 and TRBJ2-3; 8 nucleotides agree with TRBD2. Germline assignment: CDR1 SGHRS and CDR2 YFSETQ. J lost 1 base, V lost 0 bases, and 4 bases had no gene match. The CDR3 is 16 residues long.